This note documents a single T cell receptor (beta chain) sequence. Its antigen remains undetermined. Base qualities were left out, and no much larger clone turns up one base away. The germline V gene supplies CDR1 LGHNA and CDR2 YNFKEQ. The CDR3 spans 15 residues, from the cysteine through the phenylalanine. Only the CDR3 region is kept as DNA, spanning 45 bases read in frame from base 1. V sheds 0 bases and J sheds 5 bases, leaving 14 bases between their ends. TCRbeta CDR3 regions were amplified from genomic DNA by means of the immunoSEQ Assay, a bias-controlled multiplex PCR. The original pipeline was this. Nucleated cell counts per sample were estimated from amplification of reference gene primers within the assay. To quantify the absolute abundance of each unique TCRbeta CDR3 rearrangement, sequence reads were collapsed and filtered. Productive Simpson clonality was computed per sample as the square root of Simpson's diversity index over productive rearrangements. TCRdb holds this immuneACCESS table with in-frame rearrangements only. Some clones are missing; in checked studies, unresolved V genes explain under half, and the rest has no known cause. From that table come the V and J calls and clone size; the DNA was used to work out D and trimming. Here the sample has under 85,000 clones; approximately 85% occur a single time. 4% to 5.5% of the sample belongs to the ten largest clones.

This specimen belongs to a study of blood T cell repertoires in COVID-19 (dated by TCRdb to about 2020). Looking at the study overall: The collaborator samples originated in the United States, Italy and Spain and spanned the acute and convalescent phases of COVID-19. The prospective study material was composed of cDNA or gDNA derived from T cells, B-cell-depleted T cells, or PBMCs. Subjects who had been exposed to COVID-19, were actively infected with it, or had recovered from it provided the deeply sampled blood TCRbeta repertoires that made up the dataset. A freely available public database, intended as a resource for researchers studying the immune response to SARS-CoV-2, is where the repertoires were released. The samples were drawn from two sources: the first 160 participants of the ongoing ImmuneRACE study, and fewer than 1,500 subjects contributed by 6 global collaborators. Nearly every sample came with metadata listing a de-identified subject ID, COVID-19 status, age in years and sex. HLA class I and class II types, where available, came from metadata supplied by the sample provider rather than from assay-based typing. What the work shows at the level of the full study, not this receptor alone: The amount of clinical and demographic metadata varied by source and participant and was provided uncurated.

Each collaborating institution followed its own protocols to collect whole blood in K2EDTA tubes. For TCRbeta analysis, collaborators shipped samples in one of three forms: frozen whole blood, isolated PBMCs, or DNA extracted from either of those sample types. This sequence uses TRBV4-2 and TRBJ2-7; TRBD2 might be the D gene, on 5 matching bases. Source material: peripheral blood. The clonotype was recovered from a man aged 80 or over with acute or convalescent COVID-19. The DNA reads as follows: TGTGCCAGCAGCCAAGATCAGGCTAGCATCGACGAGCAGTACTTC. This translates into CASSQDQASIDEQYF.